This T cell receptor (beta chain) was found in a study of T-cell memory formation after mild COVID-19. Findings and caveats of the study: The appearance of some responding clones in pre-infection memory suggested that cross-reactive memory joined.

To note about this clonotype: Its antigen is not known.

The CDR3 extends over 15 amino acids. Unmatched junction bases numbered 10, after V lost 1 base and J lost 11 bases. Germline CDR1 is SGDLS and CDR2 is YYNGEE. TCRdb re-analysed the 5' RACE reads in MiXCR, keeping a single row per CDR3 protein. The data contain under 300,000 distinct CDR3 sequences, roughly a tenth of them seen just once; the ten biggest clones take up 22%. The sample comprised PBMCs or a T cell subset sorted from them (not recorded which). The chain links TRBV9 to TRBJ1-1, with 11 bases fitting TRBD1. This sequence originates from a man aged 18 to 29 who had mild COVID-19 (a few samples of this study predate the infection). Cell type and time point are not known. The CDR3 here is CASSVIDGQGAGAFF. The DNA of the CDR3 is TGTGCCAGCAGCGTAATAGATGGACAGGGGGCTGGGGCTTTCTTT.